The 22 T cell receptor beta chains below were found in one sample sequenced in a study of regulatory T cells in long-lasting Graves disease. Construction of TCR beta libraries relied on iRepertoire HTBI primers and on Arm-PCR targeting CDR3 regions. TCRdb re-called the multiplex PCR reads with MiXCR, one entry per CDR3 protein. The repertoire holds 240,000 or so distinct CDR3 sequences, with 20% as singletons. As for time point: newly diagnosed GD, antithyroid drugs for less than 3 months. Extracted PBMC RNA gave rise to the TCR library. The sequenced sample was peripheral blood mononuclear cells (PBMCs), obtained at new diagnosis, from a patient treated with antithyroid drugs. The receptor set was obtained from a female donor with Graves disease.

This clonotype has a count of ten or more. The chain recombines TRBV11-2 with TRBJ2-1; TRBD2 agrees at 8 bases. There are 12 residues in the CDR3. Germline V gives CDR1 SGHAT, CDR2 FQNNGV. Trimming at V came to 5 bases and at J to 12 bases, leaving 6 bases not matched to a gene. The CDR3 region is CASSARLAWQFF. The CDR3 coding sequence is TGTGCCAGCAGCGCGAGACTAGCGTGGCAGTTCTTC.

The chain uses TRBV10-3 and TRBJ2-3; no clear D gene. Germline assignment: CDR1 ENHRY and CDR2 SYGVKD. Trimming took off 10 bases at V and 4 bases at J, with 12 bases between the two ends. The CDR3 totals 12 residues. CDR3 protein: CATPPRPDTQYF. As DNA, the CDR3 is TGTGCCACCCCCCCCCGACCAGATACGCAGTATTTT.

The table lists this clonotype with many counts. This sequence joins TRBV7-3 and TRBJ2-1; 8 nucleotides line up with TRBD2. With V trimmed by 3 bases and J by 8 bases, 3 bases remained unmatched. Germline CDR1 and CDR2: SGHTA and FQGTGA. There are 13 residues in the CDR3. The CDR3 coding sequence is TGTGCCAGCAGCTTCCGGGGGGGAGATGAGCAGTTCTTC. Protein product: CASSFRGGDEQFF. Based on the CDR3 plus reference TRBV7-3 and TRBJ2-1, the full variable domain is GAGVSQTPSNKVTEKGKYVELRCDPISGHTALYWYRQSLGQGPEFLIYFQGTGAADDSGLPNDRFFAVRPEGSVSTLKIQRTERGDSAVYLCASSFRGGDEQFFGPGTRLTVL.

This sequence joins TRBV11-3 and TRBJ2-1; 10 nucleotides line up with TRBD2. V lost 6 bases and J lost 8; bases outside the gene matches: 7. This CDR3 has 14 residues. CDR1 is SGHNT, CDR2 YENEEA, per germline. The CDR3 sequence is CASSLAGAVDEQFF. The CDR3 DNA follows: TGTGCCAGCAGTCTAGCGGGAGCGGTTGATGAGCAGTTCTTC.

This clonotype was seen a few times. A much larger clone lies a single base off, so this may be a read error. As the CDR3 is not closed by the conserved phenylalanine or tryptophan, this likely results from a read error. The V call is TRBV3-1, the J call TRBJ2-1, with D perhaps matching TRBD1 or TRBD2 (5 bases each). Per germline, CDR1 LGHDT and CDR2 YNNKEL (reference sequence). V was trimmed by 4 bases and J by 10 bases, leaving 20 bases between them. The CDR3 has 15 residues. The CDR3 bases are TGTGCCAGCAGCCGTTCCGGGACCGGGTCGGGAGAGCAGTTCCTC. The encoded protein is CASSRSGTGSGEQFL.

There are many counts of this clonotype. The chain combines TRBV20-1 with TRBJ2-4; weak D call: TRBD1 (6 bases). CDR1 DFQATT and CDR2 SNEGSKA come from the germline V gene (reference sequence). There are 13 residues in the CDR3. The V end lost 6 bases, the J end lost 7 bases, and 16 bases lay between the germline ends. The DNA of the CDR3 is TGCAGTGCAGACCACAGGGAGCGGAACATTCAGTACTTC. The encoded protein is CSADHRERNIQYF.

As regards this clonotype: This may arise from a read error, as a much more abundant clone is one base away. The chain links TRBV7-9 to TRBJ1-2, with D possibly TRBD1 on 6 matching bases. The CDR3 covers 13 residues. Germline assignment: CDR1 SEHNR and CDR2 FQNEAQ (reference sequence). The CDR3: CACSLGQFYGYTF. The CDR3 coding sequence is TGTGCCTGCAGCTTAGGACAGTTCTATGGCTACACCTTC.

This clonotype was seen many times. This chain links TRBV29-1 with TRBJ1-4, with 7 bases that match TRBD1. With V trimmed by 7 bases and J by 4 bases, 3 bases remained unmatched. This CDR3 is built from 12 residues. In germline, CDR1 is SQVTM, CDR2 ANQGSEA. The CDR3 here is CSGGQLNEKLFF. The CDR3 DNA sequence: TGCAGCGGGGGACAGCTTAATGAAAAACTGTTTTTT.

On this clonotype itself: A far larger clone is a single base away, which makes a read error likely. The rearrangement links TRBV12-3 or TRBV12-4 to TRBJ2-5; 8 bases are shared with TRBD2. V lost 5 bases, J lost 3 bases, and 11 bases stayed unmatched. This CDR3 is 16 amino acids long. In nucleotides, the CDR3 is TGTGCCAGCAGTCCCCGCGGGGGGCGAGGAAAAGAGACCCAGTACTTC. Its protein product is CASSPRGGRGKETQYF.

This clonotype was counted at least ten times. The CDR3 DNA sequence: TGTGCCAGCAGTTCCGGGACTAGCCGTATGGTCCAGTACTTC. This encodes CASSSGTSRMVQYF. J is TRBJ2-5 and V is TRBV6-9; 9 bases are a match to TRBD2. Germline V gives CDR1 MNHGY, CDR2 SVAAGI. V lost 4 bases to trimming and J lost 10 bases; unmatched junction nucleotides: 10. This CDR3 has 14 amino acids.

Notes on this clonotype: A much more abundant neighbour one base away suggests this may be a read error. This chain links TRBV19 with TRBJ2-7; D remains ambiguous. With 8 bases removed from V and 6 bases from J, the gap between germline ends came to 11 bases. This CDR3 is built from 11 residues. The germline gives CDR1 LNHDA, CDR2 SQIVND (reference sequence). The chain's CDR3 is CASGPDLEQYF. CDR3 nucleotide sequence: TGTGCCAGTGGCCCAGATCTCGAGCAGTACTTC.

This clonotype was counted at least ten times. V is TRBV5-1 and J is TRBJ2-7; 7 bases are a match to TRBD1. From germline, CDR1 is SGHRS and CDR2 YFSETQ. CDR3 length equals 15 residues. After removal of 0 bases from V and 3 bases from J, the junction contained 6 bases not matched to a gene. Here the CDR3 reads CASSLEPTGNYEQYF. The DNA for the CDR3 is TGCGCCAGCAGCTTGGAGCCGACAGGGAACTACGAGCAGTACTTC.

Concerning this clonotype: Being one base from a much bigger clone, this may be a read error. This chain joins TRBV29-1 and TRBJ2-3, with TRBD2 as a possible D gene (6 bases). V was cut by 7 bases and J by 2 bases, with 10 bases left in between. This CDR3 is 12 amino acids long. From germline, CDR1 is SQVTM and CDR2 ANQGSEA. CDR3 in amino acids: CSAVRDTDTQYF. CDR3 nucleotide sequence: TGCAGCGCTGTGCGGGACACAGATACGCAGTATTTT.

In its sample, this clonotype was seen a few times. The gene calls are TRBV19 and TRBJ1-1; perhaps TRBD1 as D (6 bases). Trimming cost V 10 bases and J 3 bases, with 18 bases left between them. The CDR3 consists of 14 residues. Germline CDR1 LNHDA, CDR2 SQIVND (reference sequence). The CDR3 nucleotides are TGTGCCACCCGGCCGGGGGGCGCAGACACTGAAGCTTTCTTT. It is translated as CATRPGGADTEAFF.

The chain uses TRBV6-2 or TRBV6-3 and TRBJ2-7; 7 nucleotides align to TRBD2. The trim removed 5 bases at V and 0 bases at J, leaving 7 bases unmatched. Germline V gene sequence: CDR1 MNHEY, CDR2 SVGEGT. The CDR3 is made up of 15 amino acids. In DNA form, the CDR3 reads TGTGCCAGCAGTCCCCCCGGGACTAACTCCTACGAGCAGTACTTC. It is translated as CASSPPGTNSYEQYF.

This clonotype was recorded many times. J is TRBJ2-1 and V is TRBV20-1; no clear D gene. Germline CDR1 is DFQATT and CDR2 is SNEGSKA (reference sequence). Trimming took 0 bases from V and 0 from J, leaving 9 bases between them. The CDR3 has 15 residues. The CDR3 sequence: CSAREQGRSYNEQFF. CDR3 sequence (DNA): TGCAGTGCTAGAGAACAAGGACGCTCCTACAATGAGCAGTTCTTC.

This clonotype was picked up many times. The rearrangement links TRBV2 to TRBJ1-2, with D possibly matching TRBD1 (5 bases). The germline V and J ends were trimmed by 4 bases and 4 bases, with 16 bases remaining between them. CDR1 is SNHLY and CDR2 is FYNNEI in the germline V gene. The CDR3 length is 15 residues. The CDR3, as DNA: TGTGCCAGCAGTGCAACACAGGCTGCTTCCTATGGCTACACCTTC. Its protein product is CASSATQAASYGYTF.

The chain employs TRBV29-1 and TRBJ1-2; D call uncertain. Germline loops: CDR1 SQVTM, CDR2 ANQGSEA. V lost 7 bases to trimming and J lost 2 bases, with 11 bases between them. The CDR3 loop spans 12 amino acids. The CDR3 DNA reads TGCAGCGGTGCGGGGTCCAACTATGGCTACACCTTC. Protein sequence: CSGAGSNYGYTF.

This clonotype was seen at least ten times. This chain joins TRBV18 and TRBJ1-1, with TRBD1 identical over 10 bases. Germline assignment: CDR1 KGHSH and CDR2 LQKENI. This CDR3 region has 15 residues. V lost 3 bases and J lost 4; bases outside the gene matches: 5. Here the CDR3 DNA reads TGTGCCAGCTCACCCCCGGGACAGGGGCGCACTGAAGCTTTCTTT. Translated: CASSPPGQGRTEAFF.

Ten or more counts support this clonotype. This chain links TRBV12-3 or TRBV12-4 with TRBJ2-1; the match to TRBD2 covers 14 bases. Trimming at V came to 3 bases and at J to 7 bases, leaving 2 bases not matched to a gene. This CDR3 has 15 residues. The CDR3 loop is CASSLTSGRVNEQFF. CDR3 coding DNA: TGTGCCAGCAGTTTGACTAGCGGGAGGGTGAATGAGCAGTTCTTC.

This clonotype was recorded a few times. Given a much more abundant clone one base away, this may be a read error. The gene calls are TRBV2 and TRBJ2-4; D ambiguous. CDR3 size: 13 residues. Germline CDR1 is SNHLY and CDR2 is FYNNEI. Here the CDR3 DNA reads TGTGCCAGCAGCCCGGACCCCAGGAGTGAGCAGCTCTTC. Protein sequence: CASSPDPRSEQLF.

A note on this clonotype: Only one base separates this from a far larger clonotype, so it likely reflects a read error. The chain has TRBV7-2 and TRBJ2-4; tentatively, D is TRBD2 (5 bases). The CDR3 has 15 residues. Trimming took off 6 bases at V and 13 bases at J, with 25 bases between the two ends. Germline CDR1 and CDR2: SGHTA and FQGNSA. The CDR3 DNA is TGTGCCAGCAGTTATGGGTGGCGGGTTCACAATGAGCAGTACTTC. The encoded protein is CASSYGWRVHNEQYF. The complete variable domain, with remaining parts taken from reference TRBV7-2 and TRBJ2-4, reads GAGVSQSPSNKVTEKGKDVELRCDPISGHTALYWYRQSLGQGLEFLIYFQGNSAPDKSGLPSDRFSAERTGGSVSTLTIQRTQQEDSAVYLCASSYGWRVHNEQYFGAGTRLSVL.